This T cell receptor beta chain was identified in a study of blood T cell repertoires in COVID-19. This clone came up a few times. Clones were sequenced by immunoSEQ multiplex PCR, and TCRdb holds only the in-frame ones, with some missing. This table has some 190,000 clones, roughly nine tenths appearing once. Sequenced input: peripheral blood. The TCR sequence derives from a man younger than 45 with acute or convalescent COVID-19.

The CDR3 DNA sequence: TGTGCCAGTAGTATAGGTATGACCGGGTTGTACAATGAGCAGTTCTTC. The encoded protein is CASSIGMTGLYNEQFF. The chain employs TRBV19 and TRBJ2-1, with D unresolved. Trimming took off 1 base at V and 4 bases at J, with 14 bases between the two ends. The CDR3 is 16 residues long. The V gene's germline CDR1 is LNHDA and CDR2 SQIVND (reference sequence).